The 5 T cell receptor beta chains below come from one sample, sequenced in a study of cytomegalovirus exposure and HLA in healthy donors. PCR employed 60 Vbeta and 13 Jbeta primers. The data were produced by immunoSEQ multiplex PCR, yet TCRdb's version contains in-frame clones alone and is incomplete. Recorded here are about 200,000 clones; the top ten clones represent 1.1%. Sequencing input: PBMCs. Receptors were obtained from a girl aged 2 to 10 in good health and CMV-seropositive.

The J gene is TRBJ2-5, the V gene TRBV4-2; D is unresolved. V was pared by 4 bases and J by 1 base, with 7 bases between. This CDR3 contains 13 residues. CDR1 is LGHNA and CDR2 is YNFKEQ in the germline V gene. CDR3 sequence reads: CASSPTPQETQYF. CDR3 DNA sequence: TGTGCCAGCAGCCCGACTCCCCAAGAGACCCAGTACTTC.

The CDR3 reads CASSQGDSGRALLRGNEQFF. CDR3 sequence (DNA): TGCGCCAGCAGCCAAGGCGATAGCGGGAGGGCCCTCTTAAGGGGGAATGAGCAGTTCTTC. V gene TRBV4-1 combines with J gene TRBJ2-1; TRBD2 agrees at 11 bases. Trimming cost V 1 base and J 7 bases; bases outside gene matches: 18. The length of the CDR3 is 20 residues. Looked up from germline, CDR1 is MGHRA and CDR2 is YSYEKL.

The genes are TRBV5-1 and TRBJ1-5; D ambiguous. This CDR3 spans 14 amino acids. Trimming took off 4 bases at V and 0 bases at J, with 8 bases between the two ends. CDR1 and CDR2 (germline): SGHRS, YFSETQ. CDR3 protein: CASSAGDSNQPQHF. In nucleotides, the CDR3 is TGCGCCAGCAGCGCCGGAGATAGCAATCAGCCCCAGCATTTT.

V gene TRBV27 combines with J gene TRBJ1-4; a weak D match, TRBD1 (6 bases). The germline gives CDR1 MNHEY, CDR2 SMNVEV (reference sequence). The V gene lost 5 bases and the J gene lost 5 bases, with 15 bases spanning the gap. This CDR3 region has 15 residues. Here the CDR3 reads CASSLGTLPNEKLFF. The CDR3 DNA reads TGTGCCAGCAGTCTCGGGACACTCCCGAATGAAAAACTGTTTTTT.

The chain joins TRBV15 to TRBJ2-7; 10 positions agree with TRBD2. The germline V gene encodes CDR1 LNHNV and CDR2 YYDKDF (reference sequence). The CDR3 extends over 16 amino acids. Trimming cost V 3 bases and J 2 bases; bases outside gene matches: 7. CDR3 sequence reads: CATSRGSGRSAYEQYF. DNA of the CDR3: TGTGCCACCAGCAGGGGTAGCGGGAGGTCGGCCTACGAGCAGTACTTC.